The next 32 T cell receptor beta chains were all read from a single sample in a study of shared clonotypes between healthy human individuals. Method: immunoSEQ multiplex PCR; TCRdb's copy keeps in-frame clones and lacks some. The repertoire holds over 400,000 clones, 81% seen once, with about 12% in the top ten. Sequencing used PBMCs. The receptors stem from a woman aged 40 to 50 in good health. Some clones in this sample may be carry-over from other donors' samples.

This rearrangement joins TRBV18 to TRBJ2-5; TRBD2 aligns across 7 bases. Looked up from germline, CDR1 is KGHSH and CDR2 is LQKENI. With V trimmed by 0 bases and J by 4 bases, 5 bases remained unmatched. The CDR3 contains 15 residues. CDR3 in amino acids: CASSPPLGGTETQYF. In DNA form, the CDR3 reads TGTGCCAGCTCACCACCACTCGGGGGGACAGAGACCCAGTACTTC.

The gene calls are TRBV6-4 and TRBJ2-1; D tentatively fits TRBD1 or TRBD2 (5 bases each). The CDR3 totals 13 residues. The V gene's germline CDR1 is MRHNA and CDR2 SNTAGT. With 6 bases removed from V and 5 bases from J, the gap between germline ends came to 11 bases. The CDR3 is CASSLGTHNEQFF. The CDR3 DNA reads TGTGCCAGCAGCCTCGGGACCCACAATGAGCAGTTCTTC.

The rearrangement links TRBV5-1 to TRBJ1-5; D gene ambiguous. Looked up from germline, CDR1 is SGHRS and CDR2 is YFSETQ. V lost 0 bases to trimming and J lost 4 bases, with 8 bases between them. This CDR3 spans 14 amino acids. The CDR3 region has the DNA TGCGCCAGCAGCTTGGGCTCGGGAAATCAGCCCCAGCATTTT. Its protein is CASSLGSGNQPQHF. Full variable domain (remainder filled in from reference TRBV5-1 and TRBJ1-5): KAGVTQTPRYLIKTRGQQVTLSCSPISGHRSVSWYQQTPGQGLQFLFEYFSETQRNKGNFPGRFSGRQFSNSRSEMNVSTLELGDSALYLCASSLGSGNQPQHFGDGTRLSIL.

A word on this clone: With only one base between it and a far larger clone, this is likely a read error. Within the sample, other DNA sequences also encode this same CDR3. The chain joins TRBV9 to TRBJ2-3; the D gene is possibly TRBD2 (5 bases). The ends were cut back, 4 bases at V and 5 bases at J, with 14 bases in the middle. The length of the CDR3 is 14 residues. CDR1 and CDR2 from the germline V gene are SGDLS and YYNGEE. DNA for the CDR3: TGTGCCAGCAGCTTAGGACTGGTAGGAGATACGCAGTATTTT. This translates into CASSLGLVGDTQYF.

The CDR3 reads CASQSGSRKTQYF. The CDR3 bases are TGTGCCAGCCAGAGCGGGAGTAGGAAGACCCAGTACTTC. The chain links TRBV5-5 to TRBJ2-5, with 8 nucleotides matching TRBD2. Germline V gives CDR1 SGHKS, CDR2 YYEKEE (reference sequence). V gave up 7 bases and J gave up 6 bases; unmatched junction bases: 8. The CDR3 spans 13 residues.

As to this clone: A read error may account for a junction end that differs from germline. V usage is TRBV7-3 and J usage is TRBJ1-2, with TRBD1 identical over 7 bases. Per the germline V gene, CDR1 is SGHTA and CDR2 is FQGTGA. This CDR3 is 12 amino acids long. In DNA form, the CDR3 reads TGTGCCAGCAGCGCTACCGGGACAGCGTTAGACTTC. It codes for CASSATGTALDF.

About this clone: The germline gene is not matched at one end of the junction; a read error may be the cause. Other DNA sequences in the same sample also yield this CDR3. The chain is built from TRBV18 and TRBJ1-5, with 9 bases that match TRBD1. The CDR3 is made up of 15 amino acids. CDR1 KGHSH and CDR2 LQKENI come from the germline V gene. CDR3 sequence: CASSPDRGDNQPQHF. The CDR3 DNA reads TGCGCAAGCTCACCAGACAGGGGGGACAATCAGCCCCAGCATTTT.

This chain uses TRBV11-3 with TRBJ1-5; maybe TRBD1 (5 bases). The V end lost 5 bases, the J end lost 5 bases, and 13 bases lay between the germline ends. The V gene's germline CDR1 is SGHNT and CDR2 YENEEA. The CDR3 loop spans 14 amino acids. For the CDR3, the DNA is TGTGCCAGCAGCGGGTCAGGGTCGCATCAGCCCCAGCATTTT. Encoded protein: CASSGSGSHQPQHF.

The chain combines TRBV30 with TRBJ2-7; TRBD1 agrees at 11 bases. The CDR3 consists of 15 residues. Germline V gene sequence: CDR1 GTSNPN, CDR2 SVGIG (reference sequence). The trim removed 2 bases at V and 5 bases at J, leaving 8 bases unmatched. This chain's CDR3 is CAWSTPDRGLDEQYF. Written as DNA, the CDR3 is TGTGCCTGGAGTACCCCGGACAGGGGGCTCGACGAGCAGTACTTC. Supplemented by reference TRBV30 and TRBJ2-7, the full variable domain reads SQTIHQWPATLVQPVGSPLSLECTVEGTSNPNLYWYRQAAGRGLQLLFYSVGIGQISSEVPQNLSASRPQDRQFILSSKKLLLSDSGFYLCAWSTPDRGLDEQYFGPGTRLTVT.

The CDR3 nucleotides are TGTGCCACCAGTAAAGCTAGCGCTTACAATGAGCAGTTCTTC. It specifies CATSKASAYNEQFF. The rearrangement uses TRBV15 and TRBJ2-1; a weak D match, TRBD2 (6 bases). This CDR3 is built from 14 residues. In germline, CDR1 is LNHNV, CDR2 YYDKDF (reference sequence). V dropped 6 bases and J dropped 4 bases, with 13 bases sitting between them.

V is TRBV5-8 and J is TRBJ2-4; D ambiguous. The CDR3 has 11 residues. Per the germline V gene, CDR1 is SGHTS and CDR2 is YDEGEE. Trimming took off 1 base at V and 7 bases at J, with 3 bases between the two ends. CDR3 sequence (DNA): TGTGCCAGCAGCTTGACGAACATTCAGTACTTC. This sequence encodes CASSLTNIQYF.

The rearrangement uses TRBV27 and TRBJ1-1, with a weak D call TRBD1 (5 bases). Trimming stripped 3 bases from V and 10 bases from J, with 18 bases between. Germline V gene sequence: CDR1 MNHEY, CDR2 SMNVEV (reference sequence). CDR3 length equals 14 residues. CDR3 region: CASSLLQGGSRAFF. The CDR3 DNA sequence: TGTGCCAGCAGTTTGTTGCAGGGAGGCAGTCGAGCTTTCTTT.

This clone appeared a few times. The rearrangement uses TRBV25-1 and TRBJ2-1; 9 bases are shared with TRBD2. CDR3 length: 15 residues. V lost 7 bases and J lost 0; bases outside the gene matches: 4. Germline assignment: CDR1 MGHDK and CDR2 SYGVNS. CDR3 sequence reads: CASTLSGSSYNEQFF. The CDR3 nucleotides are TGTGCCAGCACTCTTAGCGGGAGCTCCTACAATGAGCAGTTCTTC. Full variable domain (remainder filled in from reference TRBV25-1 and TRBJ2-1): EADIYQTPRYLVIGTGKKITLECSQTMGHDKMYWYQQDPGMELHLIHYSYGVNSTEKGDLSSESTVSRIRTEHFPLTLESARPSHTSQYLCASTLSGSSYNEQFFGPGTRLTVL.

The chain uses TRBV5-1 and TRBJ1-4; D is uncertain. V was pared by 0 bases and J by 3 bases, with 3 bases between. This CDR3 spans 13 amino acids. The germline V gene encodes CDR1 SGHRS and CDR2 YFSETQ. This CDR3 reads CASSLDPNEKLFF. The CDR3 DNA is TGCGCCAGCAGCTTGGACCCTAATGAAAAACTGTTTTTT. The full variable domain, completed using reference TRBV5-1 and TRBJ1-4, is KAGVTQTPRYLIKTRGQQVTLSCSPISGHRSVSWYQQTPGQGLQFLFEYFSETQRNKGNFPGRFSGRQFSNSRSEMNVSTLELGDSALYLCASSLDPNEKLFFGSGTQLSVL.

To note about this clone: Distinct nucleotide sequences in the sample also encode this CDR3. The chain carries TRBV20-1 and TRBJ2-5; D remains ambiguous. Between the trimmed V and J ends, which lost 6 bases and 4 bases, there was a span of 3 bases. This CDR3 is 9 amino acids long. The germline V gene has CDR1 DFQATT and CDR2 SNEGSKA (reference sequence). The CDR3 coding sequence is TGCAGTGCACGAGAGACCCAGTACTTC. It translates to CSARETQYF.

The rearrangement joins TRBV18 to TRBJ2-7, with D hard to call. V dropped 2 bases and J dropped 5 bases, with 10 bases sitting between them. From germline, CDR1 is KGHSH and CDR2 LQKENI. CDR3 length equals 13 residues. CDR3 region: CASSPGINNEQYF. The CDR3 nucleotides read TGTGCCAGCTCACCAGGAATAAACAACGAGCAGTACTTC.

As concerns this clone: A far larger clone is one base from this, pointing to a likely read error. Other DNA sequences in the sample encode the same CDR3. The V call is TRBV5-1, the J call TRBJ2-7; TRBD1 matches at 10 bases. The CDR3 is made up of 15 amino acids. Per germline, CDR1 SGHRS and CDR2 YFSETQ. V dropped 0 bases and J dropped 6; count of bases not matched to a gene: 6. CDR3: CASSLEPGQGVEQYF. CDR3 in DNA: TGCGCCAGCAGCTTGGAGCCAGGACAGGGGGTCGAGCAGTACTTC.

This chain uses TRBV30 with TRBJ1-5; 8 nucleotides align to TRBD1. The CDR3 extends over 14 amino acids. Germline V gene sequence: CDR1 GTSNPN, CDR2 SVGIG (reference sequence). J gave up 7 bases and V 0 bases, and 5 bases lay outside the gene matches. CDR3 region: CAWSVGPGGQPQHF. CDR3 nucleotide sequence: TGTGCCTGGAGTGTTGGGCCAGGGGGCCAGCCCCAGCATTTT.

The V and J genes are TRBV9 and TRBJ2-7, with 8 bases lining up with TRBD1. This CDR3 has 15 amino acids. V shed 0 bases and J 6 bases; nucleotides not matched to a gene: 8. Germline V gene sequence: CDR1 SGDLS, CDR2 YYNGEE. In nucleotides, the CDR3 is TGTGCCAGCAGCGTAGCTGGGCAGGGGGCTTTCGAGCAGTACTTC. Translating gives CASSVAGQGAFEQYF.

This chain joins TRBV2 and TRBJ1-1; a possible D gene is TRBD1 (5 bases). Deletions cut 6 bases from V and 6 bases from J, with 11 bases between. Per germline, CDR1 SNHLY and CDR2 FYNNEI. The CDR3 runs 12 residues. The CDR3 is CASSSRAAEAFF. The CDR3 nucleotides are TGTGCCAGCAGCTCCAGGGCGGCTGAAGCTTTCTTT.

Many counts were recorded for this clone. This chain joins TRBV7-2 and TRBJ2-1; D not certain. CDR3 length: 13 residues. CDR1 is SGHTA and CDR2 is FQGNSA in the germline V gene. V lost 0 bases to trimming and J lost 4 bases, with 4 bases between them. CDR3 nucleotide sequence: TGTGCCAGCAGCTTAGCGCAATACAATGAGCAGTTCTTC. Protein sequence: CASSLAQYNEQFF.

The CDR3: CASSLLSAGGPDTQYF. CDR3 coding DNA: TGTGCCAGCAGCTTATTGAGTGCGGGAGGGCCAGATACGCAGTATTTT. The gene calls are TRBV7-8 and TRBJ2-3, with 9 positions matching TRBD2. The CDR3 has 16 amino acids. The ends lost 2 bases at V and 4 bases at J; junction bases unmatched: 7. CDR1 is SGHVS and CDR2 is FQNEAQ in the germline V gene. Supplemented by reference TRBV7-8 and TRBJ2-3, the full variable domain reads GAGVSQSPRYKVAKRGQDVALRCDPISGHVSLFWYQQALGQGPEFLTYFQNEAQLDKSGLPSDRFFAERPEGSVSTLKIQRTQQEDSAVYLCASSLLSAGGPDTQYFGPGTRLTVL.

This chain joins TRBV15 and TRBJ2-7; tentatively, D is TRBD1 (6 bases). The CDR3 has 13 residues. The V gene lost 8 bases and the J gene lost 2 bases, with 13 bases spanning the gap. Per germline, CDR1 LNHNV and CDR2 YYDKDF (reference sequence). CDR3 sequence: CATARGEAYEQYF. The DNA of the CDR3 is TGTGCCACCGCCAGGGGAGAAGCCTACGAGCAGTACTTC.

The chain recombines TRBV4-1 with TRBJ2-7; no definite D call. The V end was cut by 1 base, the J end by 0 bases, with 7 bases between. This CDR3 has 14 residues. The germline V gene has CDR1 MGHRA and CDR2 YSYEKL. CDR3 in DNA: TGCGCCAGCAGCCAAGTTCTGGCCTCCTACGAGCAGTACTTC. As protein: CASSQVLASYEQYF.

The chain recombines TRBV28 with TRBJ2-7, with 7 positions matching TRBD1. The trim removed 4 bases at V and 4 bases at J, leaving 7 bases unmatched. Germline V gives CDR1 MDHEN, CDR2 SYDVKM. The CDR3 totals 14 residues. The CDR3 is CASSSPGTDYEQYF. The CDR3 nucleotides read TGTGCCAGCAGTTCGCCCGGGACAGATTACGAGCAGTACTTC.

As for this clone: A far larger clone is just one base off, so this is likely a read error. This rearrangement joins TRBV6-1 to TRBJ2-7; no clear D. This CDR3 is 14 amino acids long. Germline-derived CDR1 and CDR2 are MNHNS and SASEGT. The DNA of the CDR3 is TGTGCCAGCTCTGGCCCATCGTTCGGGTACGAGCGGTACTTC. Residues: CASSGPSFGYERYF.

This rearrangement joins TRBV14 to TRBJ1-2; D not certain. CDR3 size: 14 residues. V lost 0 bases and J 4 bases, leaving 9 bases between the germline ends. In germline, CDR1 is SGHDN, CDR2 FVKESK. The CDR3 sequence is CASSQDRQFYGYTF. DNA for the CDR3: TGTGCCAGCAGCCAAGATCGGCAGTTCTATGGCTACACCTTC.

DNA for the CDR3: TGTGCCAGCAGTTACACGGACAGGGGGCGAAAGGGCTACACCTTC. Amino acid sequence: CASSYTDRGRKGYTF. This chain uses TRBV6-5 with TRBJ1-2; 11 nucleotides line up with TRBD1. V trimming: 2 bases; J trimming: 8 bases; junction bases outside the gene matches: 7. The V gene's germline CDR1 is MNHEY and CDR2 SVGAGI. The CDR3 has 15 residues.

The gene calls are TRBV7-2 and TRBJ2-1; TRBD2 matches 10 bases. This CDR3 is 15 amino acids long. V was clipped by 6 bases and J by 9 bases; unmatched bases: 11. In germline, CDR1 is SGHTA, CDR2 FQGNSA. The CDR3 sequence: CASSRAGGPWVEQFF. The DNA of the CDR3 is TGTGCCAGCAGTCGAGCGGGAGGGCCGTGGGTTGAGCAGTTCTTC.

The gene calls are TRBV27 and TRBJ2-7; 8 bases agree with TRBD1. The V gene's germline CDR1 is MNHEY and CDR2 SMNVEV (reference sequence). The CDR3 runs to 14 residues. J gave up 4 bases and V 3 bases, and 5 bases lay outside the gene matches. CDR3 DNA: TGTGCCAGCAGTTTGTCAGGGGGCATTTACGAGCAGTACTTC. It specifies CASSLSGGIYEQYF.

This clone was detected a few times. V gene TRBV10-3 combines with J gene TRBJ2-1; D is possibly TRBD2 (6 bases). Trimming left V 0 bases short and J 6 bases short, with 9 bases between. The CDR3 extends over 14 amino acids. Germline V gene sequence: CDR1 ENHRY, CDR2 SYGVKD. The CDR3 DNA reads as TGTGCCATCAGTGAGTCGATACTAGCCAATGAGCAGTTCTTC. Its protein product is CAISESILANEQFF.

The rearrangement links TRBV4-3 to TRBJ2-2; unclear D gene. Trimming took off 0 bases at V and 5 bases at J, with 7 bases between the two ends. The germline gives CDR1 LGHNA, CDR2 YSLEER. The CDR3 is made up of 14 amino acids. The CDR3 nucleotides read TGCGCCAGCAGCCAAGAACCGCCTACCGGGGAGCTGTTTTTT. Protein: CASSQEPPTGELFF.